One sample yielded the 29 T cell receptor beta chains listed below, sequenced in a study of response to subunit inactivated influenza vaccine (dated by TCRdb to 2016 to 2019). The protocol used for the library was RT-PCR. These reads were obtained on an Illumina HiSeq 2500. The raw public data were reprocessed by TCRdb itself: fastp quality trimming at Q25, MiXCR clonotype calling, in-frame beta chains only. Each entry merges the rows of one CDR3 protein and shows their most common DNA and genes. This sample holds about 170,000 distinct CDR3 sequences; approximately 12% were observed only once. The ten biggest clones cover around 32% of the sample. These data also featured in a second study, about T cells expressing NK-cell markers. The second source states: TCR beta cDNA libraries were prepared using 5'RACE template switching, which introduced a universal primer site and unique molecular identifiers.

The source was CD8+ T cells sorted from PBMCs, collected 12 days after vaccination. These receptors all come from a man over 45 who received an inactivated influenza vaccine. Donor details come from another sample of the same person, matched by shared clones.

This clonotype has ten or more counts. The rearrangement uses TRBV11-2 and TRBJ2-3; D is ambiguous. Deletions cut 7 bases from V and 0 bases from J, with 20 bases between. CDR1 is SGHAT and CDR2 is FQNNGV in the germline V gene. The CDR3 is 17 residues long. The CDR3 loop reads CASTQDPDASSTDTQYF. CDR3 in DNA: TGTGCCAGCACCCAAGATCCGGACGCCTCTAGCACAGATACGCAGTATTTT.

This clonotype showed up many times. CDR3 region: CASSHYTDYGYTF. CDR3 bases: TGTGCCAGCAGCCACTATACGGACTATGGCTACACCTTC. The genes are TRBV5-5 and TRBJ1-2; D call uncertain. Deletions cut 4 bases from V and 3 bases from J, with 10 bases between. The CDR3 contains 13 residues. Germline loops: CDR1 SGHKS, CDR2 YYEKEE (reference sequence).

This clonotype has just a few counts. This chain connects TRBV24-1 to TRBJ2-1; 10 nucleotides align to TRBD2. In germline, CDR1 is KGHDR, CDR2 SFDVKD. Unmatched junction bases numbered 13, after V lost 0 bases and J lost 0 bases. The CDR3 runs to 21 residues. CDR3 protein: CATSDLQGGLAGAFSYNEQFF. The CDR3 coding sequence is TGTGCCACCAGTGATTTGCAAGGCGGGCTAGCGGGGGCTTTCTCCTACAATGAGCAGTTCTTC.

This clonotype was seen more than once but under ten times. This chain links TRBV10-3 with TRBJ2-7; 11 nucleotides align to TRBD2. Germline V gene data show CDR1 as ENHRY and CDR2 as SYGVKD. The ends lost 6 bases at V and 0 bases at J; junction bases unmatched: 10. This CDR3 spans 17 amino acids. The CDR3 sequence is CAISLTSGIQDSYEQYF. DNA of the CDR3: TGTGCCATCAGCTTGACTAGCGGGATACAGGACTCCTACGAGCAGTACTTC.

V and J are TRBV6-5 and TRBJ2-7; 14 bases fit TRBD2. The CDR3 is 18 amino acids. Per germline, CDR1 MNHEY and CDR2 SVGAGI. The ends lost 0 bases at V and 4 bases at J; junction bases unmatched: 8. CDR3 protein: CASSYSAGLAGVSYEQYF. As DNA, the CDR3 is TGTGCCAGCAGTTACTCGGCGGGACTAGCGGGAGTTTCATACGAGCAGTACTTC.

The chain combines TRBV6-2 or TRBV6-3 with TRBJ2-7; D might be TRBD2 (6 bases). V lost 4 bases, J lost 2 bases, and 12 bases lay in between. CDR1 and CDR2 (germline): MNHEY, SVGEGT. This CDR3 is built from 14 residues. The CDR3 is CASSFGGETYEQYF. The CDR3 DNA follows: TGTGCCAGCAGTTTTGGCGGGGAGACCTACGAGCAGTACTTC.

The V gene is TRBV6-5, the J gene TRBJ1-1; 9 bases are shared with TRBD1. Germline loops: CDR1 MNHEY, CDR2 SVGAGI. With 2 bases clipped from V and 3 bases from J, the junction kept 4 bases outside the gene matches. The CDR3 has 15 amino acids. CDR3 loop: CASSYGTGTYTEAFF. In nucleotides, the CDR3 is TGTGCCAGCAGTTACGGGACAGGGACTTACACTGAAGCTTTCTTT.

Only a few counts were recorded for this clonotype. The chain carries TRBV20-1 and TRBJ2-3; D not certain. V lost 1 base to trimming and J lost 0 bases, with 14 bases between them. This CDR3 is built from 16 residues. Germline lookup yields CDR1 DFQATT and CDR2 SNEGSKA (reference sequence). CDR3 nucleotides: TGCAGTGCTAGAGGAAGGGAAGCGTCTAGCACAGATACGCAGTATTTT. It is translated as CSARGREASSTDTQYF.

This clonotype was detected a few times. The CDR3 here is CSASGLAGDRRSTDTQYF. CDR3 DNA sequence: TGCAGTGCTAGTGGACTAGCGGGAGACCGTAGAAGCACAGATACGCAGTATTTT. The chain uses TRBV20-1 and TRBJ2-3, with TRBD2 matching 13 bases. There are 18 residues in the CDR3. V shed 3 bases and J 0 bases; nucleotides not matched to a gene: 9. Germline CDR1 reads DFQATT; CDR2 reads SNEGSKA (reference sequence).

This clonotype turned up a few times. CDR3 loop: CASTQGGGHGELFF. CDR3 coding DNA: TGTGCCAGCACCCAAGGGGGGGGTCACGGGGAGCTGTTTTTT. The V gene is TRBV25-1, the J gene TRBJ2-2; TRBD2 might be the D (7 bases). Trimming pared 7 bases from V and 7 bases from J, leaving 16 bases between. Germline V gene data show CDR1 as MGHDK and CDR2 as SYGVNS. This CDR3 has 14 residues.

The chain recombines TRBV7-9 with TRBJ1-1; TRBD1 is a possible D gene (6 bases). This CDR3 region has 14 residues. Trimming took 8 bases from V and 3 from J, leaving 16 bases between them. Germline V gives CDR1 SEHNR, CDR2 FQNEAQ (reference sequence). CDR3 coding DNA: TGTGCCAGCGTCTCGGGGGCCGGGTACACTGAAGCTTTCTTT. It specifies CASVSGAGYTEAFF. Variable domain in full (rest from reference TRBV7-9 and TRBJ1-1): DTGVSQNPRHKITKRGQNVTFRCDPISEHNRLYWYRQTLGQGPEFLTYFQNEAQLEKSRLLSDRFSAERPKGSFSTLEIQRTEQGDSAMYLCASVSGAGYTEAFFGQGTRLTVV.

The chain links TRBV28 to TRBJ2-7; D is uncertain. Germline V gene data show CDR1 as MDHEN and CDR2 as SYDVKM. V lost 6 bases and J 4 bases, leaving 10 bases between the germline ends. The CDR3 contains 12 residues. The CDR3, as DNA: TGTGCCAGCAGACCCGGACGGTACGAGCAGTACTTC. Translating gives CASRPGRYEQYF.

Only a few counts were recorded for this clonotype. V usage is TRBV6-2 or TRBV6-3 and J usage is TRBJ2-1; TRBD1 matches 9 bases. The germline V gene encodes CDR1 MNHEY and CDR2 SVGEGT. The V segment lost 3 bases and the J segment 7 bases; nucleotides outside the gene matches: 13. There are 17 residues in the CDR3. CDR3 amino acids: CASSYSLRDRGGNEQFF. In DNA, the CDR3 is TGTGCCAGCAGTTATTCCCTTAGAGACAGGGGGGGGAATGAGCAGTTCTTC.

The chain combines TRBV12-3 or TRBV12-4 with TRBJ2-2; D remains ambiguous. This CDR3 has 15 residues. V lost 5 bases and J 5 bases, leaving 15 bases between the germline ends. CDR3 nucleotide sequence: TGTGCCAGCAGTCCTACCGTGGGCATAACCGGGGAGCTGTTTTTT. It is translated as CASSPTVGITGELFF.

This clonotype was observed a few times. CDR3 amino acids: CAWSVPGEQYF. The CDR3 DNA sequence: TGTGCCTGGAGCGTACCGGGCGAGCAGTACTTC. The V and J genes are TRBV30 and TRBJ2-7; no reliable D call. The length of the CDR3 is 11 residues. Trimming removed 3 bases at V and 6 bases at J, with 9 bases between. CDR1 is GTSNPN and CDR2 is SVGIG in the germline V gene (reference sequence).

The chain combines TRBV6-5 with TRBJ2-1; the D call may be TRBD1 or TRBD2 (5 bases each). V was clipped by 2 bases and J by 2 bases, with 13 bases between them. Germline V gene data show CDR1 as MNHEY and CDR2 as SVGAGI. The CDR3 consists of 16 residues. The CDR3 sequence: CASSYVVGDPYNEQFF. The CDR3 DNA reads as TGTGCCAGCAGTTACGTAGTCGGGGACCCCTACAATGAGCAGTTCTTC.

The rearrangement uses TRBV4-1 and TRBJ1-4, with 9 bases identical to TRBD1. Trimming cost V 2 bases and J 13 bases; bases outside gene matches: 17. CDR3 length: 17 amino acids. The germline V gene encodes CDR1 MGHRA and CDR2 YSYEKL. The CDR3 nucleotides read TGCGCCAGCAGCCAACAAGTGGGGGCGGGACAGGGACAACGACTGTTTTTT. This codes for CASSQQVGAGQGQRLFF.

This chain connects TRBV6-5 to TRBJ2-7; D perhaps matches TRBD2 (5 bases). This CDR3 region has 15 residues. V was clipped by 2 bases and J by 2 bases, with 13 bases between them. Germline loops: CDR1 MNHEY, CDR2 SVGAGI. CDR3 coding DNA: TGTGCCAGCAGTTACGGGATGGAGGCGACCTACGAGCAGTACTTC. Its protein is CASSYGMEATYEQYF.

The J gene is TRBJ1-1, the V gene TRBV4-1; tentatively, D is TRBD1 (6 bases). The germline V gene encodes CDR1 MGHRA and CDR2 YSYEKL. The CDR3 spans 16 residues. The V end lost 1 base, the J end lost 5 bases, and 17 bases lay between the germline ends. CDR3 loop: CASSQVYRAQRTEAFF. CDR3 in DNA: TGCGCCAGCAGCCAAGTCTACAGGGCGCAACGGACTGAAGCTTTCTTT.

This clonotype was counted many times. The V and J genes are TRBV27 and TRBJ1-1, with D tentatively TRBD1 (6 bases). This CDR3 spans 11 amino acids. Germline V gene lookup returns CDR1 MNHEY and CDR2 SMNVEV (reference sequence). V dropped 6 bases and J dropped 6 bases, with 8 bases sitting between them. The CDR3 spells CASRRGAEAFF. The CDR3 nucleotides are TGTGCCAGCAGGAGGGGGGCTGAAGCTTTCTTT.

This clonotype appeared a few times. The chain couples TRBV7-9 to TRBJ1-4, with D unresolved. This CDR3 comprises 13 residues. Germline CDR1 and CDR2: SEHNR and FQNEAQ (reference sequence). V lost 5 bases and J 5 bases, leaving 9 bases between the germline ends. The CDR3 sequence: CASSLGSNEKLFF. Here the CDR3 DNA reads TGTGCCAGCAGCCTGGGGTCGAATGAAAAACTGTTTTTT. The full variable domain, with the rest looked up from reference TRBV7-9 and TRBJ1-4, is DTGVSQNPRHKITKRGQNVTFRCDPISEHNRLYWYRQTLGQGPEFLTYFQNEAQLEKSRLLSDRFSAERPKGSFSTLEIQRTEQGDSAMYLCASSLGSNEKLFFGSGTQLSVL.

The chain combines TRBV15 with TRBJ1-5; D uncertain. The V gene's germline CDR1 is LNHNV and CDR2 YYDKDF (reference sequence). The CDR3 spans 13 residues. V dropped 5 bases and J dropped 9 bases, with 14 bases sitting between them. The CDR3 coding sequence is TGTGCCACCAGCTCCCGGACCGTAACGCCCCAGCATTTT. It yields the protein CATSSRTVTPQHF. Drawing the rest from reference TRBV15 and TRBJ1-5, the complete variable domain is DAMVIQNPRYQVTQFGKPVTLSCSQTLNHNVMYWYQQKSSQAPKLLFHYYDKDFNNEADTPDNFQSRRPNTSFCFLDIRSPGLGDTAMYLCATSSRTVTPQHFGDGTRLSIL.

CDR3 sequence: CSARQTNTEAFF. The CDR3 DNA reads as TGCAGTGCTAGGCAGACAAACACTGAAGCTTTCTTT. The chain carries TRBV20-1 and TRBJ1-1; D not certain. CDR3 length equals 12 residues. V lost 3 bases to trimming and J lost 2 bases, with 7 bases between them. Germline lookup yields CDR1 DFQATT and CDR2 SNEGSKA (reference sequence).

At least ten counts were recorded for this clonotype. This chain connects TRBV12-3 or TRBV12-4 to TRBJ2-7; 7 bases line up with TRBD1. The CDR3 loop spans 15 amino acids. Losses at the gene ends were 6 bases for V and 4 bases for J; bases not matched to a gene: 12. The CDR3 nucleotides are TGTGCCAGCAGCCTTGACAGGGCCGACCTTTACGAGCAGTACTTC. It encodes CASSLDRADLYEQYF.

A few counts support this clonotype. V is TRBV7-8 and J is TRBJ2-5; D not resolved. V shed 4 bases and J shed 5 bases, with 20 bases lying between them. The germline V gene has CDR1 SGHVS and CDR2 FQNEAQ. The CDR3 length is 16 residues. CDR3 nucleotides: TGTGCCAGCAGCTCTACGATAGGGCCCTTCCAGGAGACCCAGTACTTC. It specifies CASSSTIGPFQETQYF.

The table lists this clonotype with a few counts. The rearrangement links TRBV7-9 to TRBJ2-1; D may be TRBD2 (5 bases). V lost 1 base, J lost 6 bases, and 10 bases lay in between. This CDR3 is built from 14 residues. Looked up from germline, CDR1 is SEHNR and CDR2 is FQNEAQ (reference sequence). DNA for the CDR3: TGTGCCAGCAGCTTAGGTGGACTCCTCAATGAGCAGTTCTTC. The encoded protein is CASSLGGLLNEQFF.

This clonotype has a count of ten or more. CDR3 in DNA: TGCGCCAGCAGCCAAGAGTGGGACGGCAGCAATCAGCCCCAGCATTTT. It codes for CASSQEWDGSNQPQHF. This rearrangement joins TRBV4-1 to TRBJ1-5, with D maybe TRBD1 (5 bases). The CDR3 length is 16 residues. Trimming removed 0 bases from V and 1 base from J, with 10 bases in between. The germline V gene has CDR1 MGHRA and CDR2 YSYEKL.

This clonotype has only a few counts. The chain links TRBV15 to TRBJ2-3, with 8 bases lining up with TRBD1. CDR1 is LNHNV and CDR2 is YYDKDF in the germline V gene (reference sequence). Germline trimming cut 3 bases from V and 5 bases from J; bases unmatched to any gene: 7. This CDR3 has 15 amino acids. The CDR3 DNA reads TGTGCCACCAGCAGTGACAGGGGAATCGGAGATACGCAGTATTTT. Protein sequence: CATSSDRGIGDTQYF. The full variable domain, completed using reference TRBV15 and TRBJ2-3, is DAMVIQNPRYQVTQFGKPVTLSCSQTLNHNVMYWYQQKSSQAPKLLFHYYDKDFNNEADTPDNFQSRRPNTSFCFLDIRSPGLGDTAMYLCATSSDRGIGDTQYFGPGTRLTVL.

The CDR3 sequence is CASSVVANTEAFF. DNA of the CDR3: TGTGCCAGCAGCGTAGTGGCGAACACTGAAGCTTTCTTT. The chain links TRBV9 to TRBJ1-1; D gene unclear. CDR3 length: 13 residues. V was shortened by 0 bases and J by 1 base, with 4 bases between the two germline ends. Germline loops: CDR1 SGDLS, CDR2 YYNGEE.